A selection of T cell receptor beta chains follows, all from one sample in a study of shared clonotypes between healthy human individuals. Profiled with immunoSEQ multiplex PCR; TCRdb holds only in-frame clones, not every one. The data hold some 2,500,000 clones, with less than 95% observed a single time. The sequenced sample was naive CD4+ T cells from PBMCs. The receptor set was obtained from a man younger than 30 in good health. Some clones in this sample may be carry-over from other donors' samples. Both conserved end residues are part of each CDR3. The order of the fields is J gene, V gene, clone size, D gene, CDR3 DNA, CDR3 protein. The D gene is left open where the match is weak. Part of the rows lack a size; the others show once, few, many or a class for expanded clones.

J: TRBJ1-1
V: TRBV4-1
size: few
D: -
DNA: TGCGCCAGCAGCCGGGTGGGGGACACTGAAGCTTTCTTT
CDR3: CASSRVGDTEAFF

J: TRBJ2-7
V: TRBV10-3
size: once
D: -
DNA: TGTGCCATCAGTGATACCCGGGGCGGGAAGACCTACGAGCAGTACTTC
CDR3: CAISDTRGGKTYEQYF

J: TRBJ1-1
V: TRBV6-5
size: -
D: TRBD1
DNA: TGTGCCAGCAGTTACTCCGGCAGGGGGCCGGCTGAAGCTTTCTTT
CDR3: CASSYSGRGPAEAFF

J: TRBJ2-7
V: TRBV18
size: -
D: TRBD1
DNA: TGTGCCAGCTCACCAGTTACAGGGGCATCCTACGAGCAGTACTTC
CDR3: CASSPVTGASYEQYF

J: TRBJ1-2
V: TRBV6-5
size: -
D: -
DNA: TGTGCCAGCAGTTATTCGGGACTCCGGGCGGGTGGCTACACCTTC
CDR3: CASSYSGLRAGGYTF

J: TRBJ2-3
V: TRBV30
size: -
D: -
DNA: TGTGCCTGGAGTCCCCCCCCGGGGGATACGCAGTATTTT
CDR3: CAWSPPPGDTQYF

J: TRBJ2-7
V: TRBV28
size: -
D: -
DNA: TGTGCCAGCAGTCCCTCGGGCGCTGGATTCCGCGAGCAGTACTTC
CDR3: CASSPSGAGFREQYF

J: TRBJ2-7
V: TRBV28
size: -
D: TRBD1
DNA: TGTGCCAGTCAGGGGGTAAGCTCCTACGAGCAGTACTTC
CDR3: CASQGVSSYEQYF

J: TRBJ1-5
V: TRBV27
size: -
D: -
DNA: TGTGCCAGCAGTAAATCCGGGGACCCAAATCAGCCCCAGCATTTT
CDR3: CASSKSGDPNQPQHF

J: TRBJ1-5
V: TRBV5-1
size: -
D: TRBD1
DNA: TGCGCCAGCAGCTGGGGACAGGGAGACCAGCCCCAGCATTTT
CDR3: CASSWGQGDQPQHF

J: TRBJ2-7
V: TRBV7-3
size: -
D: TRBD1
DNA: TGTGCCAGCAGCCGGGACAGGGGAGGCGAGCAGTACTTC
CDR3: CASSRDRGGEQYF

J: TRBJ2-7
V: TRBV20-1
size: -
D: -
DNA: TGCAGTGCTGGGGAGGCTCGGGAGCAGTACTTC
CDR3: CSAGEAREQYF

J: TRBJ1-4
V: TRBV5-4
size: -
D: TRBD1
DNA: TGTGCCAGCAGCGCGTTGGGACAGGCCGGCAGTGAAAAACTGTTTTTT
CDR3: CASSALGQAGSEKLFF

J: TRBJ2-7
V: TRBV7-9
size: -
D: -
DNA: TGTGCCAGCAGCTTTTTGCATTTGGGGGTCCGAGCGGAGCAGTACTTC
CDR3: CASSFLHLGVRAEQYF

J: TRBJ2-1
V: TRBV5-1
size: -
D: -
DNA: TGCGCCAGCAGCTTGGGAGGGTCCTCCTACAATGAGCAGTTCTTC
CDR3: CASSLGGSSYNEQFF

J: TRBJ2-7
V: TRBV7-9
size: -
D: TRBD2
DNA: TGTGCCAGCAGCCCGGGGGGTCCCTACGAGCAGTACTTC
CDR3: CASSPGGPYEQYF

J: TRBJ2-3
V: TRBV5-4
size: -
D: -
DNA: TGTGCCAGCAGCTTGATCGGGGGAACAGATACGCAGTATTTT
CDR3: CASSLIGGTDTQYF

J: TRBJ1-3
V: TRBV9
size: -
D: -
DNA: TGTGCCAGCAGCGTGCCCCCTGGAAACACCATATATTTT
CDR3: CASSVPPGNTIYF

J: TRBJ2-5
V: TRBV28
size: -
D: -
DNA: TGTGCCAGCGGACCCGGGACACACCAAGAGACCCAGTACTTC
CDR3: CASGPGTHQETQYF

J: TRBJ2-6
V: TRBV7-3
size: -
D: -
DNA: TGTGCCAGCAGCCCCAAGACGCTAAACTCTGGGGCCAACGTCCTGACTTTC
CDR3: CASSPKTLNSGANVLTF

J: TRBJ1-2
V: TRBV6-1
size: -
D: -
DNA: TGTGCCAGCAGTGAGGGGACACCGGACCTCTATGGCTACACCTTC
CDR3: CASSEGTPDLYGYTF

J: TRBJ2-3
V: TRBV6-5
size: -
D: -
DNA: TGTGCCAGCAGTCGAACCCGATTGATTGATACGCAGTATTTT
CDR3: CASSRTRLIDTQYF

J: TRBJ2-2
V: TRBV18
size: -
D: -
DNA: TGTGCCAGCTCCCTAGACTCCGGGGAGCTGTTTTTT
CDR3: CASSLDSGELFF

J: TRBJ1-1
V: TRBV6-6
size: -
D: -
DNA: TGTGCCAGCTGTCGGGGCGGGAACACTGAAGCTTTCTTT
CDR3: CASCRGGNTEAFF

J: TRBJ2-7
V: TRBV7-2
size: -
D: TRBD1
DNA: TGTGCCAGCAGCACACAGGGGGGCTCCTACGAGCAGTACTTC
CDR3: CASSTQGGSYEQYF

J: TRBJ2-7
V: TRBV7-6
size: -
D: TRBD2
DNA: TGTGCCAGCAGCTTATCCCCTCTAGCGGGAGGGTACGAGCAGTACTTC
CDR3: CASSLSPLAGGYEQYF

J: TRBJ1-2
V: TRBV28
size: -
D: TRBD1
DNA: TGTGCCAGCAGCTGGACAGGGGGCTACACCTTC
CDR3: CASSWTGGYTF